This T cell receptor beta chain was sequenced in a study of beta chain features in type 1 diabetes (dated by TCRdb to 2017 to 2018). Looking at the study overall: No differences in mean age, gender distribution, total cell number or subset yield were found between patients and healthy donors. A total of under 140,000,000 sorted cells were examined across all samples, and the number of cells per subset was strongly correlated with RNA yield. The study compared the TCRB repertoires of sorted circulating CD4+ T cell subsets in recently diagnosed type 1 diabetes patients with those in matched healthy donors. Whereas all 28 donors provided naive and central memory subsets, regulatory and stem cell-like memory subsets were isolated from just 8 patients and roughly 8 healthy donors. The research as a whole found: At VDJ recombination sites, patients with type 1 diabetes made fewer insertions and deleted more nucleotides, a pattern implying thymic rearrangement abnormalities. Because cDNA rather than genomic DNA was sequenced, highly expressing activated cells could have been over-represented, although no difference in activation and CD3 levels was found between groups. The naive, central memory and regulatory TCRB repertoires appeared to resemble one another more closely among patients than among healthy donors. A moderate but significant shortening of TCRB CDR3 length was observed in type 1 diabetes patients in all four CD4+ subsets. PCR may preferentially amplify shorter templates, but because patient and control samples were amplified and corrected together, any resulting skew would affect both groups equally. Only small numbers of individuals were included in the HLA sub-analyses, which left unresolved whether HLA type had any influence on TCRB rearrangement.

The entire amount of isolated RNA was reverse transcribed using the High Capacity cDNA Reverse Transcription Kit, so the sequenced TCRB transcripts were expressed ones. Deep immunoSEQ sequencing was performed on naive, central memory and regulatory T cell samples, with an average of roughly 4 million total reads per sample. Sorted cells were lysed in RLT buffer, and RNA was extracted using DNase-treated RNeasy Micro or Mini kits according to cell number. Each cell subset was processed on its own to prevent cross-contamination, while patient and healthy donor samples were processed together. TCRB sequences were amplified from cDNA with the immunoSEQ multiplex PCR, producing 87-bp fragments spanning the CDR3 region. Sequencing of the amplicons was done on the Illumina HiSeq platform. In the source study's methods: Synthetic template baselines were used to correct PCR bias computationally, reads within Hamming distance 2 were collapsed together, and singletons that could not be merged were discarded. Reads were aligned against IMGT so that V, D and J genes, CDR3 length and insertions or deletions at six rearrangement sites could be assigned. Within each subset, clonotype counts were normalized to sorted cell number, after which true diversity and Gini coefficients were computed with the tcR R package. The overlap coefficient, calculated on TCRB nucleotide sequences, was used to quantify repertoire sharing. Out-of-frame TCRB sequences from naive cells were analyzed as a proxy for the pre-selection repertoire. TCRdb re-hosts the immuneACCESS table, in-frame sequences only. Its copies lack some clones; in the studies checked, an unresolved V gene accounts for under half of them, and the cause for the rest is not known. V, J and clone size were drawn from that table, and D and trimming were deduced from the DNA. For this sample there are a few hundred thousand clones; approximately 10% appear just once. The ten largest clones take up over 0.015% of the sample.

Deletion took 5 bases off V and 5 bases off J, with a span of 19 bases between the germline ends. The CDR3 starts with the cysteine, ends with the phenylalanine, and has 16 residues. Only the CDR3 region is kept as DNA, spanning 48 bases read in frame from base 1. Per the germline V gene, SGHTA is the CDR1 and FQGNSA is the CDR2. Details on this clone: Its recognized antigen is unknown. Base qualities are missing; no much larger clone stands one base away.

A single peripheral blood draw of around 120 mL on average was collected from each donor into heparinised tubes. A BD FACSAria II and a panel including CD45RO, CCR7, CD25, CD127, CD95 and CD27 were used to sort naive, central memory, regulatory and stem cell-like memory CD4+ T cells. Every sorted population had a purity above 95%. Right away, PBMCs were isolated by Lymphoprep density gradient centrifugation and were stained directly, with no culture step. So that batch effects would be minimized, each experiment stained and sorted samples in pairs, pairing one healthy donor with one patient. The chain was built from TRBV7-2 and TRBJ2-1, with the D gene too uncertain to name. The receptor was isolated from a man under 40 with type 1 diabetes. Sequences were obtained from naive CD4+ T cells from blood. Per the publication, the cell subset or site label means: true naive CD4+ T cells. The nucleotide sequence is TGTGCCAGCAGCCGGAATAGCCCTATTGCCCACAATGAGCAGTTCTTC. It specifies CASSRNSPIAHNEQFF.